One sample yielded the 20 T cell receptor beta chains listed below, sequenced in a study of tumor-infiltrating lymphocytes in primary liver carcinoma. It was unsorted whole blood that yielded blood RNA, and germline DNA was also extracted. Total RNA amounting to roughly 480 ng was the source from which TCR beta cDNA was made with a constant-region primer. A slightly modified ARM-PCR protocol with three nested multiplex PCR rounds produced these TCR beta libraries. Use of TRBV1-TRBV30 forward primers with a C-beta reverse primer characterized the first two PCR rounds, which lasted about 9 cycles each. TCRdb re-analysed the multiplex PCR reads in MiXCR, keeping a single row per CDR3 protein. The sample includes 250,000 to 400,000 distinct CDR3 sequences, around three fifths of them seen just once. The sample was peripheral blood. The origin of the receptors is a man between 40 and 49 years old with primary liver carcinoma and hepatitis B virus infection.

This clonotype was seen ten or more times. The chain has TRBV12-3 or TRBV12-4 and TRBJ1-5; D might be TRBD1 (6 bases). The CDR3 sequence is 16 residues long. Trimming removed 1 base from V and 4 bases from J, with 14 bases in between. The CDR3 spells CASSLGGGVGNQPQHF. CDR3 sequence (DNA): TGTGCCAGCAGTTTAGGGGGGGGCGTCGGGAATCAGCCCCAGCATTTT.

Concerning this clonotype itself: An end of the junction differs from the germline gene, which may be a read error. The chain combines TRBV6-2 or TRBV6-3 with TRBJ2-5; D unclear. The CDR3 spans 12 residues. Looked up from germline, CDR1 is MNHEY and CDR2 is SVGEGT. The CDR3 nucleotides are TGTGTCAGCAGTTACCCGGCGGAGACCCAGTACTTC. Its translation: CVSSYPAETQYF.

With regard to this clonotype: This could be a read error, since a much larger clone is one nucleotide away. The chain recombines TRBV12-3 or TRBV12-4 with TRBJ1-2, with D perhaps TRBD1 (6 bases). The CDR3 is 14 amino acids. The CDR3 sequence is CGSAPGAANYGYTF. The CDR3 nucleotides read TGTGGCAGCGCTCCGGGGGCCGCTAACTATGGCTACACCTTC.

This clonotype showed up just once. The junction and the germline gene differ at one end; a read error may be behind it. The chain has TRBV5-6 and TRBJ2-2, with 8 nucleotides matching TRBD2. The V gene's germline CDR1 is SGHDT and CDR2 YYEEEE. This CDR3 is 16 amino acids long. CDR3 bases: TGTGGCAGCAGCGCAGGGACTAGAGGGGATCTTGGGGAGCTGTTTTTT. Translated, it gives CGSSAGTRGDLGELFF.

This clonotype was recorded only once. At one end, the junction sequence differs from germline, possibly due to a read error. The V and J genes are TRBV10-3 and TRBJ1-2, with D perhaps TRBD1 (6 bases). In germline, CDR1 is ENHRY, CDR2 SYGVKD. This CDR3 comprises 16 residues. CDR3: CGISDLKTTGNYGYTF. The CDR3 nucleotides read TGTGGCATCAGTGATCTAAAGACTACAGGGAACTATGGCTACACCTTC.

There are many counts of this clonotype. The gene calls are TRBV6-2 or TRBV6-3 and TRBJ2-2, with D perhaps TRBD1 or TRBD2 (5 bases each). This CDR3 region has 17 residues. Germline assignment: CDR1 MNHEY and CDR2 SVGEGT. Trimming left V 2 bases short and J 0 bases short, with 13 bases between. The CDR3 DNA follows: TGTGCCAGCAGTTACAGTCTCCGGGGCGCGAACACCGGGGAGCTGTTTTTT. Its translation: CASSYSLRGANTGELFF.

In the case of this clonotype: One end of the junction does not line up with germline, which may come from a read error. This chain uses TRBV29-1 with TRBJ2-3; tentatively, D is TRBD1 (8 bases). The CDR3 totals 14 residues. Germline CDR1 SQVTM, CDR2 ANQGSEA. Here the CDR3 reads CNTRQGTITDTQYF. The CDR3 DNA sequence: TGCAACACCAGACAGGGGACTATAACAGATACACAGTATTTT.

With regard to this clonotype: A much larger clone lies one base from this, so it may be a read error. The chain links TRBV6-5 to TRBJ2-7; 8 nucleotides align to TRBD2. Germline V CDR1 and CDR2: MNHEY, SVGAGI. The CDR3 has 14 amino acids. V dropped 5 bases and J dropped 0; count of bases not matched to a gene: 3. This CDR3 reads CASSVSGGSYEQYF. The CDR3 DNA sequence: TGTGCCAGCAGTGTCAGCGGGGGCTCCTACGAGCAGTACTTC.

This clonotype was picked up many times. The J gene is TRBJ2-3, the V gene TRBV14, with D hard to call. Germline assignment: CDR1 SGHDN and CDR2 FVKESK. The CDR3 consists of 10 residues. Trimming left V 6 bases short and J 5 bases short, with 3 bases between. For the CDR3, the DNA is TGTGCCAGCAGTCGAGATACGCAGTATTTT. It translates to CASSRDTQYF.

Turning to this clonotype: A much larger clonotype is one base distant, so this may be a read error. The chain joins TRBV29-1 to TRBJ2-4; D is ambiguous. In germline, CDR1 is SQVTM, CDR2 ANQGSEA. The CDR3 spans 12 residues. In DNA, the CDR3 is TGCAGCGTTAGGGCCAGCAAAAACGTTCAGTACTTC. Its translation: CSVRASKNVQYF. Full variable domain (remainder filled in from reference TRBV29-1 and TRBJ2-4): SAVISQKPSRDICQRGTSLTIQCQVDSQVTMMFWYRQQPGQSLTLIATANQGSEATYESGFVIDKFPISRPNLTFSTLTVSNMSPEDSSIYLCSVRASKNVQYFGAGTRLSVL.

CDR3 sequence: CASSDRELKTQYF. For the CDR3, the DNA is TGTGCCAGCAGTGACAGGGAGCTAAAGACCCAGTACTTC. V usage is TRBV6-1 and J usage is TRBJ2-5, with D perhaps being TRBD1 or TRBD2 (5 bases each). CDR1 and CDR2 (germline): MNHNS, SASEGT. Trimming took 3 bases from V and 6 from J, leaving 11 bases between them. The CDR3 has 13 residues.

The gene calls are TRBV30 and TRBJ2-3; 11 bases are a match to TRBD2. The CDR3 loop spans 16 amino acids. The V and J ends lost 0 bases and 3 bases, in that order; junction bases with no gene match: 5. Looked up from germline, CDR1 is GTSNPN and CDR2 is SVGIG (reference sequence). The CDR3 region has the DNA TGTGCCTGGAGTGTTAGGGCTAGCGGGAGGACAGATACGCAGTATTTT. As protein: CAWSVRASGRTDTQYF.

This rearrangement joins TRBV11-2 to TRBJ2-1; TRBD2 agrees at 7 bases. In germline, CDR1 is SGHAT, CDR2 FQNNGV. The CDR3 contains 16 residues. The J segment lost 6 bases and the V segment lost 10 bases, leaving 18 bases of the junction unmatched. The CDR3 protein is CANSSLTSERANEQFF. The CDR3 DNA follows: TGTGCCAACAGTTCCCTAACTAGCGAGAGGGCCAATGAGCAGTTCTTC. Looking up the rest from reference TRBV11-2 and TRBJ2-1 gives the full variable domain: EAGVAQSPRYKIIEKRQSVAFWCNPISGHATLYWYQQILGQGPKLLIQFQNNGVVDDSQLPKDRFSAERLKGVDSTLKIQPAKLEDSAVYLCANSSLTSERANEQFFGPGTRLTVL.

A remark on this clonotype: A much larger clone lies a single base off, so this may be a read error. V gene TRBV4-3 combines with J gene TRBJ1-6, with D tentatively TRBD1 (5 bases). The V gene's germline CDR1 is LGHNA and CDR2 YSLEER. This CDR3 has 17 residues. DNA for the CDR3: TGCGTCAGCAGCCAAGTAGCGTCAGGGTCCTACGATTCACCCCTCCACTTT. It specifies CVSSQVASGSYDSPLHF.

The rearrangement uses TRBV6-5 and TRBJ1-5; maybe TRBD1 (5 bases). This CDR3 has 14 residues. Germline lookup yields CDR1 MNHEY and CDR2 SVGAGI. V was shortened by 6 bases and J by 2 bases, with 11 bases between the two germline ends. CDR3 residues: CASRTVGGNQPQHF. CDR3 bases: TGTGCCAGCAGGACCGTAGGGGGCAATCAGCCCCAGCATTTT.

The J gene is TRBJ1-2, the V gene TRBV11-3; the match to TRBD1 covers 7 bases. CDR3 length: 15 residues. CDR1 is SGHNT, CDR2 YENEEA, per germline. The CDR3 is CVSSEGDRDSAGYTF. The CDR3 region has the DNA TGTGTCAGTAGTGAGGGAGACAGGGACTCCGCGGGCTACACCTTC.

This clonotype was seen a few times. The chain has TRBV7-8 and TRBJ2-1, with 11 bases that match TRBD1. The CDR3 sequence is 16 residues long. The junction had 10 bases not matched to a gene; V was cut back by 4 bases and J by 8 bases. Germline values: CDR1 SGHVS, CDR2 FQNEAQ. As DNA, the CDR3 is TGTGCCAGCAGCTACGCCCTGGGACAGGGGGAGGATGAGCAGTTCTTC. Translated, it gives CASSYALGQGEDEQFF. Full variable domain (remainder filled in from reference TRBV7-8 and TRBJ2-1): GAGVSQSPRYKVAKRGQDVALRCDPISGHVSLFWYQQALGQGPEFLTYFQNEAQLDKSGLPSDRFFAERPEGSVSTLKIQRTQQEDSAVYLCASSYALGQGEDEQFFGPGTRLTVL.

About this clonotype: Possible read error: a much larger clone is one base away. V is TRBV12-3 or TRBV12-4 and J is TRBJ1-4; D is perhaps TRBD1 (6 bases). With 6 bases removed from V and 7 bases from J, the gap between germline ends came to 18 bases. This CDR3 has 15 amino acids. The CDR3 here is CASRNRGGVGEKLFF. CDR3 nucleotides: TGTGCCAGCAGGAACAGAGGGGGAGTGGGTGAAAAACTGTTTTTT.

The chain carries TRBV18 and TRBJ2-3; 9 bases align to TRBD2. CDR3 length: 16 residues. J lost 3 bases, V lost 3 bases, and 7 bases had no gene match. From germline, CDR1 is KGHSH and CDR2 LQKENI. The CDR3 DNA reads TGTGCCAGCTCACCGCGGAGCGGGAGGCTGACAGATACGCAGTATTTT. It specifies CASSPRSGRLTDTQYF.

The rearrangement links TRBV5-8 to TRBJ1-2; maybe TRBD1 (6 bases). Germline loops: CDR1 SGHTS, CDR2 YDEGEE. The CDR3 contains 15 residues. With 0 bases removed from V and 7 bases from J, the gap between germline ends came to 16 bases. CDR3: CASSLDGEQGTGYTF. The CDR3 nucleotides are TGTGCCAGCAGCTTGGATGGGGAACAGGGAACTGGCTACACCTTC.